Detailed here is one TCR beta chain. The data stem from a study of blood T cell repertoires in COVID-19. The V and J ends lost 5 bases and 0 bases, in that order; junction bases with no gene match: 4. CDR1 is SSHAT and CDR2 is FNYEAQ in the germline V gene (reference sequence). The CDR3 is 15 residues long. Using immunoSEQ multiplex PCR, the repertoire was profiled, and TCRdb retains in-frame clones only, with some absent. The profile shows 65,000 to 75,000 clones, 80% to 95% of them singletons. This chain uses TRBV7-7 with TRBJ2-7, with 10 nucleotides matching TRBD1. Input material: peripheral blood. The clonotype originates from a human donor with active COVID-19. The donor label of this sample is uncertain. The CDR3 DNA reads TGTGCCAGCAGCCAGGGACAGGGGACCTCCTACGAGCAGTACTTC. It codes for CASSQGQGTSYEQYF.